One and the same sample provided the 18 T cell receptor beta chains below, sequenced in a study of regulatory T cells in long-lasting Graves disease. Described time point: newly diagnosed GD, antithyroid drugs for less than 3 months. PBMCs were the source of the RNA used for TCR sequencing. Through Arm-PCR of CDR3 regions and iRepertoire HTBI primers, TCR beta libraries were built. From the multiplex PCR reads, TCRdb called clonotypes with MiXCR, one entry per CDR3 protein. Here the sample spans under 450,000 distinct CDR3 sequences, 10% to 15% being singletons. These records were also assigned to another study, of T cells in Graves' hyperthyroidism and ophthalmopathy.

Specimen: peripheral blood mononuclear cells (PBMCs), collected at new diagnosis, from a patient treated with antithyroid drugs. The receptors originated from a woman younger than 30 with Graves disease.

This clonotype was picked up many times. The chain has TRBV30 and TRBJ1-1, with a weak D call TRBD1 (5 bases). V was shortened by 2 bases and J by 4 bases, with 14 bases between the two germline ends. CDR3 length: 14 residues. Germline V gene data show CDR1 as GTSNPN and CDR2 as SVGIG (reference sequence). In DNA, the CDR3 is TGTGCCTGGAGTTTTGGAGGGGCAAGCACTGAAGCTTTCTTT. Amino acids: CAWSFGGASTEAFF.

As for this clonotype: Possible read error: a much larger clone is one base away. The rearrangement links TRBV28 to TRBJ2-7, with 7 bases matching TRBD2. The V gene's germline CDR1 is MDHEN and CDR2 SYDVKM. This CDR3 region has 17 residues. DNA for the CDR3: TGTGCCAGCAATTTAAGGACTAGTCGGTTTTTGGTAAGCGAGCAGTACTTC. The encoded protein is CASNLRTSRFLVSEQYF.

This clonotype was counted at least ten times. The chain has TRBV2 and TRBJ1-1, with D possibly being TRBD1 (5 bases). The CDR3 runs to 14 residues. Trimming removed 1 base at V and 6 bases at J, with 12 bases between. Germline loops: CDR1 SNHLY, CDR2 FYNNEI. In DNA, the CDR3 is TGTGCCAGCAGTGAAGATTGGGGGGTCCCTGAAGCTTTCTTT. Translation: CASSEDWGVPEAFF. Combining the CDR3 with reference TRBV2 and TRBJ1-1 gives the whole variable domain EPEVTQTPSHQVTQMGQEVILRCVPISNHLYFYWYRQILGQKVEFLVSFYNNEISEKSEIFDDQFSVERPDGSNFTLKIRSTKLEDSAMYFCASSEDWGVPEAFFGQGTRLTVV.

In this sample, this clonotype turned up many times. The chain employs TRBV2 and TRBJ2-2; 8 nucleotides line up with TRBD1. The germline V gene has CDR1 SNHLY and CDR2 FYNNEI. V dropped 7 bases and J dropped 6; count of bases not matched to a gene: 7. The CDR3 totals 14 residues. Written as DNA, the CDR3 is TGTGCCAGCAAATCCAGGACAGGGTCCGGGGAGCTGTTTTTT. It is translated as CASKSRTGSGELFF.

This clonotype came up many times. This chain connects TRBV18 to TRBJ2-7; 8 bases map to TRBD2. CDR1 and CDR2 from the germline V gene are KGHSH and LQKENI. V trimming: 0 bases; J trimming: 3 bases; junction bases outside the gene matches: 4. The length of the CDR3 is 15 residues. CDR3 in DNA: TGTGCCAGCTCACCACCTACTAGCGGAAACTACGAGCAGTACTTC. This codes for CASSPPTSGNYEQYF.

This clonotype was recorded a few times. The chain uses TRBV29-1 and TRBJ2-5; D perhaps matches TRBD2 (6 bases). This CDR3 contains 12 residues. CDR1 is SQVTM, CDR2 ANQGSEA, per germline. V was trimmed by 8 bases and J by 5 bases, leaving 15 bases between them. This chain's CDR3 is CSFHSGGETQYF. DNA of the CDR3: TGCAGCTTTCACAGCGGAGGGGAGACCCAGTACTTC.

This clonotype has more than one count but fewer than ten. J is TRBJ1-1 and V is TRBV27; perhaps TRBD1 as D (5 bases). Germline V CDR1 and CDR2: MNHEY, SMNVEV (reference sequence). V shed 4 bases and J shed 1 base, with 13 bases lying between them. The CDR3 has 15 residues. This CDR3 reads CASSWGGAGNTEAFF. Written as DNA, the CDR3 is TGTGCCAGCAGTTGGGGCGGGGCAGGGAACACTGAAGCTTTCTTT.

This clonotype occurred many times. The chain links TRBV7-2 to TRBJ2-7; D is ambiguous. Germline CDR1 SGHTA, CDR2 FQGNSA. CDR3 length: 12 residues. Trimming shortened V by 6 bases and J by 6 bases, and 12 bases separated the two germline ends. In nucleotides, the CDR3 is TGTGCCAGCAGTTCGGCCCCAGGCGAGCAGTACTTC. It specifies CASSSAPGEQYF.

This clonotype was counted at least ten times. The chain employs TRBV6-2 or TRBV6-3 and TRBJ2-3, with 14 bases aligning to TRBD2. The CDR3 is made up of 19 amino acids. The germline gives CDR1 MNHEY, CDR2 SVGEGT. The trim removed 7 bases at V and 2 bases at J, leaving 14 bases unmatched. The CDR3 loop reads CASTSGTSGSAGNTDTQYF. In nucleotides, the CDR3 is TGTGCCAGCACCTCCGGGACTAGCGGGAGTGCGGGGAACACAGATACGCAGTATTTT.

This clonotype was observed a handful of times. A read error is possible here, since a much larger clone lies one base away. The chain employs TRBV29-1 and TRBJ1-1; 7 nucleotides match TRBD1. CDR3 size: 12 residues. CDR1 and CDR2 from the germline V gene are SQVTM and ANQGSEA. This CDR3 reads CSVRHRGTVAFF. The CDR3, as DNA: TGCAGCGTCCGCCACAGGGGCACTGTAGCTTTCTTT.

Ten or more counts support this clonotype. The chain employs TRBV29-1 and TRBJ1-3; possible D gene TRBD1, 6 bases. CDR3 size: 14 residues. The germline gives CDR1 SQVTM, CDR2 ANQGSEA. The V end was cut by 4 bases, the J end by 0 bases, with 10 bases between. DNA for the CDR3: TGCAGCGTTGCCACAGGGCACTCTGGAAACACCATATATTTT. It codes for CSVATGHSGNTIYF. Together with reference TRBV29-1 and TRBJ1-3, the CDR3 gives the full variable domain: SAVISQKPSRDICQRGTSLTIQCQVDSQVTMMFWYRQQPGQSLTLIATANQGSEATYESGFVIDKFPISRPNLTFSTLTVSNMSPEDSSIYLCSVATGHSGNTIYFGEGSWLTVV.

This clonotype was observed a few times. The chain joins TRBV6-2 or TRBV6-3 to TRBJ1-1; D remains ambiguous. The V end lost 5 bases, the J end lost 8 bases, and 15 bases lay between the germline ends. Germline loops: CDR1 MNHEY, CDR2 SVGEGT. There are 13 residues in the CDR3. Here the CDR3 reads CASSPDSGPEAFF. The CDR3 coding sequence is TGTGCCAGCAGTCCCGATAGCGGCCCCGAAGCTTTCTTT.

The J gene is TRBJ2-3, the V gene TRBV20-1; possibly TRBD1 for D (7 bases). Germline CDR1 is DFQATT and CDR2 is SNEGSKA (reference sequence). The CDR3 consists of 12 residues. V was pared by 2 bases and J by 7 bases, with 10 bases between. This chain's CDR3 is CSARSGGNTQYF. CDR3 coding DNA: TGCAGTGCTAGATCAGGGGGGAATACGCAGTATTTT.

This clonotype has at least ten counts. The chain is built from TRBV12-3 or TRBV12-4 and TRBJ2-2; D assignment may be TRBD1 or TRBD2 (5 bases each). V lost 3 bases and J lost 2, with 16 bases in between. The CDR3 is 17 residues long. The CDR3 DNA reads as TGTGCCAGCAGTTTTTATGCCGGGGCCGTCAACACCGGGGAGCTGTTTTTT. This translates into CASSFYAGAVNTGELFF.

The chain carries TRBV15 and TRBJ2-3; 9 bases fit TRBD2. V gave up 0 bases and J gave up 0 bases; unmatched junction bases: 4. Germline V gene sequence: CDR1 LNHNV, CDR2 YYDKDF (reference sequence). The CDR3 loop spans 17 amino acids. CDR3 residues: CATSRDRLAVSTDTQYF. CDR3 coding DNA: TGTGCCACCAGCAGAGACCGACTAGCGGTTAGCACAGATACGCAGTATTTT.

A remark on this clonotype: A read error may account for a junction end that differs from germline. The chain's CDR3 is CASTAGGGEAQYF. The CDR3 coding sequence is TGTGCCAGCACTGCCGGGGGAGGAGAGGCCCAGTACTTC. V gene TRBV2 combines with J gene TRBJ2-3; tentatively, D is TRBD2 (6 bases). The DNA matches TRBJ2-5 better at its end, which makes the J call doubtful. The V gene's germline CDR1 is SNHLY and CDR2 FYNNEI. The CDR3 loop spans 13 amino acids.

This clonotype was picked up many times. The V call is TRBV30, the J call TRBJ2-3, with TRBD2 matching over 14 bases. V lost 5 bases and J lost 5; bases outside the gene matches: 6. The CDR3 length is 15 residues. Germline-derived CDR1 and CDR2 are GTSNPN and SVGIG (reference sequence). The CDR3 spells CAWSDGTSGRDTQYF. CDR3 coding DNA: TGTGCCTGGTCAGACGGGACTAGCGGGAGAGATACGCAGTATTTT.

There are many counts of this clonotype. The V call is TRBV6-2 or TRBV6-3, the J call TRBJ1-1; D remains ambiguous. CDR3 length: 14 amino acids. Germline-derived CDR1 and CDR2 are MNHEY and SVGEGT. V lost 5 bases and J 4 bases, leaving 14 bases between the germline ends. The CDR3 protein is CASSRRHLLTEAFF. In nucleotides, the CDR3 is TGTGCCAGCAGTCGGAGACACCTACTCACTGAAGCTTTCTTT.